The rows below give T cell receptor beta chains drawn from one sample of a study of early T cells in non-severe SARS-CoV-2 infection. From the 5' RACE reads, TCRdb called clonotypes with MiXCR, one entry per CDR3 protein. Found here are about 120,000 distinct CDR3 sequences, 10% to 15% of them singletons; the top ten hold around 4.1%. Sequenced here: whole blood, sampled at baseline. The receptors come from an adult who was a healthcare worker with PCR-confirmed SARS-CoV-2 infection or an uninfected control (not recorded which). Both conserved end residues are part of each CDR3. D genes are given only for firm matches. Size values are once, few and many counts, or a class for expanded clones, and some rows have none.

TRBV14	few	TRBD1	TRBJ2-1	TGTGCCAGCAGCCAACGGTTAACAGGGGTCCATTCCTACAATGAGCAGTTCTTC	CASSQRLTGVHSYNEQFF
TRBV19	many	TRBD1	TRBJ1-2	TGTGCCAGTAGTTCCGGTCCAGGGGGCAAGTATGGCTACACCTTC	CASSSGPGGKYGYTF
TRBV20-1	few	NA	TRBJ2-2	TGCAGTGCTACAGGGTTCCCCGAGGAGCTGTTTTTT	CSATGFPEELFF
TRBV30	NA	TRBD1	TRBJ2-1	TGTGCCTGGAGAACAGGGGCCGTTATCTCCTACAATGAGCAGTTCTTC	CAWRTGAVISYNEQFF
TRBV20-1	NA	NA	TRBJ1-2	TGCAGTGCTACTTTAGGGGACCCTCGCTATGGCTACACCTTC	CSATLGDPRYGYTF
TRBV7-6	many	TRBD1	TRBJ2-4	TGTGCCAGCAGCTTAGAGGGGGCCGCGAACATTCAGTACTTC	CASSLEGAANIQYF
TRBV5-1	many	NA	TRBJ2-5	TGCGCCAGCAGCTTAGGGAACAGGGTTATGGAGACCCAGTACTTC	CASSLGNRVMETQYF
TRBV10-3	many	TRBD1	TRBJ1-1	TGTGCCATCAGTTCAACAGGGGACACTGAAGCTTTCTTT	CAISSTGDTEAFF
TRBV18	NA	TRBD1	TRBJ1-6	TGTGCCAGCTCCCAATCCTCGGACAGGGGGGATTCACCCCTCCACTTT	CASSQSSDRGDSPLHF
TRBV19	few	NA	TRBJ2-7	TGTGCCAGTAGTATAAGTGGCCGAACCAACGAGCAGTACTTC	CASSISGRTNEQYF
TRBV6-2/TRBV6-3	NA	TRBD1	TRBJ2-3	TGTGCCAGCAGTTCAACTGGGAGAGGACAGGGGTCAGATACGCAGTATTTT	CASSSTGRGQGSDTQYF
TRBV20-1	NA	TRBD1	TRBJ2-5	TGCAGTGCCCCCACGGACAGGGAAAGGGGGACCCAGTACTTC	CSAPTDRERGTQYF
TRBV6-6	NA	NA	TRBJ1-4	TGTGCCAGCAGTTACGGGGGACGTGGGGGTGAAAAACTGTTTTTT	CASSYGGRGGEKLFF
TRBV6-6	NA	NA	TRBJ2-5	TGTGCCAGCAGTCGCGGGACAGACCAAGAGACCCAGTACTTC	CASSRGTDQETQYF
TRBV10-3	NA	NA	TRBJ2-2	TGTGCCATCAGTGACCTACCGAACACCGGGGAGCTGTTTTTT	CAISDLPNTGELFF
TRBV7-3	many	NA	TRBJ1-3	TGTGCCAGCAGCTATCAAGACACCCGGCCTGGAAACACCATATATTTT	CASSYQDTRPGNTIYF
TRBV12-3/TRBV12-4	NA	TRBD1	TRBJ2-3	TGTGCCAGCAGTTTCCGCAGGGGGCAGGCAGATACGCAGTATTTT	CASSFRRGQADTQYF
TRBV20-1	many	NA	TRBJ1-2	TGCAGTGCTAGCCGGGACACCTATGGCTACACCTTC	CSASRDTYGYTF
TRBV20-1	NA	NA	TRBJ2-7	TGCAGTGCTAGTAGGGAAGTTAACACCTACGAGCAGTACTTC	CSASREVNTYEQYF